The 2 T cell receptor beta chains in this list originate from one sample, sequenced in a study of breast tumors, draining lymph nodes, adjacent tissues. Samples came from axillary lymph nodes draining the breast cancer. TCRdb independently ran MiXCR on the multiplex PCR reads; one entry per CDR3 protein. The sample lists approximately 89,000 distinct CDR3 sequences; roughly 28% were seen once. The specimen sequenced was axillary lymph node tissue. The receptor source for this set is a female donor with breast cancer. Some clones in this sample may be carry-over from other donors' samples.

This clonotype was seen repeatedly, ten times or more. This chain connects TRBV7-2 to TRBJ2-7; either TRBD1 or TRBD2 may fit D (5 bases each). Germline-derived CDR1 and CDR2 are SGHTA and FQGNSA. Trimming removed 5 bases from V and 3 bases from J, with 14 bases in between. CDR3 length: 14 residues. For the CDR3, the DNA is TGTGCCAGCAGCCTCCCGGGACCATACTACGAGCAGTACTTC. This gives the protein CASSLPGPYYEQYF.

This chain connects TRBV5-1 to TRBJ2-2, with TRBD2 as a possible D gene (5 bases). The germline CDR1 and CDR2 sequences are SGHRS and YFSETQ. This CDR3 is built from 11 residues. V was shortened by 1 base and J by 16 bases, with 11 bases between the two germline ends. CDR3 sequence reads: CASSLNGDPFF. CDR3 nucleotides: TGCGCCAGCAGCTTGAACGGGGATCCGTTTTTT.